This passage covers 29 T cell receptor beta chains from one sample sequenced in a study of T-cell memory formation after mild COVID-19. A single record per CDR3 protein comes from TCRdb applying MiXCR to the 5' RACE reads. The sample contains around 370,000 distinct CDR3 sequences, 20% to 25% of which appear only once. Input material: PBMCs or a T cell subset sorted from them (not recorded which). The source is an adult woman who had mild COVID-19 (a few samples of this study predate the infection). Cell type and time point are not known.

Only a few counts were recorded for this clonotype. This rearrangement joins TRBV25-1 to TRBJ2-7, with 7 positions matching TRBD2. Germline values: CDR1 MGHDK, CDR2 SYGVNS. Trimming cost V 2 bases and J 3 bases; bases outside gene matches: 10. The CDR3 loop spans 16 amino acids. CDR3 in amino acids: CASSESGAGKYYEQYF. DNA of the CDR3: TGTGCCAGCAGTGAAAGTGGAGCGGGAAAATACTACGAGCAGTACTTC.

The rearrangement links TRBV12-3 or TRBV12-4 to TRBJ1-5, with D perhaps TRBD1 (5 bases). Trimming pared 6 bases from V and 2 bases from J, leaving 11 bases between. This CDR3 is built from 14 residues. For the CDR3, the DNA is TGTGCCAGCAGCCAGGGTGTTGGCAATCAGCCCCAGCATTTT. Protein product: CASSQGVGNQPQHF.

The CDR3 nucleotides read TGTGCCAGCAGTGGGTCATTGGGTACCTACGAGCAGTACTTC. It encodes CASSGSLGTYEQYF. This chain links TRBV27 with TRBJ2-7; D is unresolved. Per the germline V gene, CDR1 is MNHEY and CDR2 is SMNVEV (reference sequence). The CDR3 is made up of 14 amino acids. V was pared by 5 bases and J by 2 bases, with 13 bases between.

V usage is TRBV11-2 and J usage is TRBJ1-2; D remains unclear. V was cut by 5 bases and J by 5 bases, with 15 bases left in between. The CDR3 runs 14 residues. Germline V CDR1 and CDR2: SGHAT, FQNNGV. In DNA, the CDR3 is TGTGCCAGCAGCACATCGGGTCCTTCATATGGCTACACCTTC. Translation gives CASSTSGPSYGYTF.

The rearrangement links TRBV7-9 to TRBJ2-2; 9 bases agree with TRBD1. CDR1 is SEHNR and CDR2 is FQNEAQ in the germline V gene (reference sequence). The CDR3 runs 14 residues. With V trimmed by 5 bases and J by 6 bases, 4 bases remained unmatched. The CDR3 loop is CASSGTGGSGELFF. DNA for the CDR3: TGTGCCAGCAGCGGTACAGGGGGCTCCGGGGAGCTGTTTTTT.

The rearrangement joins TRBV30 to TRBJ2-3, with D perhaps assigned TRBD1 or TRBD2 (5 bases each). Trimming took off 0 bases at V and 6 bases at J, with 13 bases between the two ends. The CDR3 covers 14 residues. Germline V gene data show CDR1 as GTSNPN and CDR2 as SVGIG (reference sequence). The CDR3 here is CAWSVGAGVDTQYF. The CDR3 DNA follows: TGTGCCTGGAGTGTCGGGGCCGGCGTTGATACGCAGTATTTT.

This clonotype was picked up a small number of times. This chain uses TRBV6-4 with TRBJ2-6, with a weak D call TRBD2 (6 bases). The CDR3 spans 16 residues. Germline-derived CDR1 and CDR2 are MRHNA and SNTAGT. V was shortened by 3 bases and J by 0 bases, with 9 bases between the two germline ends. Here the CDR3 reads CASSEDGSSGANVLTF. The CDR3 nucleotides are TGTGCCAGCAGTGAGGACGGGAGCTCTGGGGCCAACGTCCTGACTTTC.

The V call is TRBV18, the J call TRBJ1-2, with 8 positions matching TRBD1. There are 16 residues in the CDR3. Trimming cost V 5 bases and J 2 bases; bases outside gene matches: 10. Germline V gene sequence: CDR1 KGHSH, CDR2 LQKENI. This CDR3 is CASSDRDRKGNYGYTF. CDR3 nucleotides: TGTGCCAGCTCAGACCGGGACAGGAAAGGGAACTATGGCTACACCTTC.

This clonotype was found a few times. The chain has TRBV6-6 and TRBJ2-5; TRBD1 matches 8 bases. CDR1 and CDR2 from the germline V gene are MNHNY and SVGAGI (reference sequence). The CDR3 sequence is 18 residues long. V lost 6 bases, J lost 1 base, and 16 bases stayed unmatched. The CDR3 reads CASRTGPGQVGGQETQYF. For the CDR3, the DNA is TGTGCCAGCAGAACGGGGCCGGGACAGGTGGGAGGCCAAGAGACCCAGTACTTC.

The chain employs TRBV11-2 and TRBJ1-6, with TRBD1 matching 9 bases. Germline V gene data show CDR1 as SGHAT and CDR2 as FQNNGV. V lost 5 bases, J lost 3 bases, and 5 bases stayed unmatched. The CDR3 has 16 residues. This CDR3 reads CASSLGQGSYNSPLHF. DNA for the CDR3: TGTGCCAGCAGCCTAGGACAGGGGAGCTATAATTCACCCCTCCACTTT.

In its sample, this clonotype was seen a few times. This chain connects TRBV6-1 to TRBJ2-7; D remains ambiguous. CDR3 length: 15 residues. Germline values: CDR1 MNHNS, CDR2 SASEGT. V gave up 7 bases and J gave up 1 base, with 17 bases separating them. The CDR3 nucleotides are TGTGCCAGCATTTTGTTTCGGTGGCGATCCTACGAGCAGTACTTC. Its protein product is CASILFRWRSYEQYF.

This clonotype was counted a few times. CDR3 loop: CATKREGPTDTQYF. The CDR3 region has the DNA TGTGCCACCAAAAGGGAAGGGCCCACAGATACGCAGTATTTT. The chain joins TRBV27 to TRBJ2-3; D call uncertain. The CDR3 has 14 residues. The germline V gene encodes CDR1 MNHEY and CDR2 SMNVEV (reference sequence). Trimming left V 10 bases short and J 2 bases short, with 16 bases between.

This clonotype was observed a handful of times. This sequence joins TRBV7-2 and TRBJ2-5; no definite D call. The CDR3 loop spans 16 amino acids. With 0 bases removed from V and 5 bases from J, the gap between germline ends came to 16 bases. CDR1 and CDR2 (germline): SGHTA, FQGNSA. CDR3 sequence: CASSLAVVVQSETQYF. The CDR3 region has the DNA TGTGCCAGCAGCTTAGCCGTTGTCGTCCAGAGTGAGACCCAGTACTTC.

This chain links TRBV24-1 with TRBJ2-7; D perhaps matches TRBD2 (5 bases). There are 13 residues in the CDR3. The germline V gene has CDR1 KGHDR and CDR2 SFDVKD. V shed 7 bases and J shed 0 bases, with 9 bases lying between them. CDR3 region: CATSQEASYEQYF. CDR3 bases: TGTGCCACCAGCCAGGAGGCCTCCTACGAGCAGTACTTC.

The rearrangement joins TRBV7-9 to TRBJ1-2, with D possibly TRBD1 on 5 matching bases. CDR3 length equals 15 residues. V lost 5 bases to trimming and J lost 5 bases, with 18 bases between them. Germline V CDR1 and CDR2: SEHNR, FQNEAQ (reference sequence). This CDR3 reads CASSLALGRDYGYTF. The CDR3 region has the DNA TGTGCCAGCAGCCTCGCATTGGGGCGGGATTATGGCTACACCTTC. The entire variable domain, with the rest obtained from reference TRBV7-9 and TRBJ1-2, is as follows: DTGVSQNPRHKITKRGQNVTFRCDPISEHNRLYWYRQTLGQGPEFLTYFQNEAQLEKSRLLSDRFSAERPKGSFSTLEIQRTEQGDSAMYLCASSLALGRDYGYTFGSGTRLTVV.

The chain combines TRBV24-1 with TRBJ2-3, with D perhaps matching TRBD2 (6 bases). The germline gives CDR1 KGHDR, CDR2 SFDVKD. There are 13 residues in the CDR3. Trimming removed 8 bases at V and 3 bases at J, with 11 bases between. The chain's CDR3 is CATTPGSTDTQYF. In DNA, the CDR3 is TGTGCCACCACCCCCGGGAGTACAGATACGCAGTATTTT.

This chain joins TRBV29-1 and TRBJ2-3; possibly TRBD1 or TRBD2 for D (7 bases each). V lost 2 bases and J lost 3, with 12 bases in between. CDR1 and CDR2 (germline): SQVTM, ANQGSEA. CDR3 size: 14 residues. Written as DNA, the CDR3 is TGCAGCGTTGAAACGCAGGGGGGGACAGATACGCAGTATTTT. It codes for CSVETQGGTDTQYF.

This clonotype appeared a few times. V usage is TRBV9 and J usage is TRBJ1-1; unclear D gene. The CDR3 contains 13 residues. Germline CDR1 and CDR2: SGDLS and YYNGEE. The ends were cut back, 6 bases at V and 4 bases at J, with 13 bases in the middle. The CDR3: CASTLLEGTEAFF. The CDR3 nucleotides read TGTGCCAGCACCCTACTCGAGGGCACTGAAGCTTTCTTT.

This clonotype was detected only a few times. The genes are TRBV9 and TRBJ1-6; D is uncertain. The germline V and J ends were trimmed by 0 bases and 4 bases, with 8 bases remaining between them. The CDR3 has 15 residues. In germline, CDR1 is SGDLS, CDR2 YYNGEE. The CDR3 DNA is TGTGCCAGCAGCGTAGGGTCAGCTTATAATTCACCCCTCCACTTT. As protein: CASSVGSAYNSPLHF.

This chain links TRBV3-1 with TRBJ2-5, with 8 positions matching TRBD2. The V and J ends lost 5 bases and 2 bases, in that order; junction bases with no gene match: 10. Germline CDR1 LGHDT, CDR2 YNNKEL (reference sequence). The CDR3 is made up of 16 amino acids. Here the CDR3 reads CASSYPSGSGQETQYF. CDR3 DNA sequence: TGTGCCAGCAGCTATCCGAGCGGGAGTGGGCAAGAGACCCAGTACTTC.

This clonotype was picked up many times. The chain employs TRBV20-1 and TRBJ2-1; a weak D match, TRBD2 (5 bases). From germline, CDR1 is DFQATT and CDR2 SNEGSKA (reference sequence). The CDR3 is 13 residues long. Trimming left V 4 bases short and J 9 bases short, with 16 bases between. CDR3 in amino acids: CSATRTLSLEQFF. The CDR3 coding sequence is TGCAGTGCTACCCGGACTCTCTCGCTTGAGCAGTTCTTC.

The chain employs TRBV30 and TRBJ2-1, with TRBD2 matching over 8 bases. The junction had 4 bases not matched to a gene; V was cut back by 3 bases and J by 6 bases. This CDR3 has 13 residues. Germline V gene sequence: CDR1 GTSNPN, CDR2 SVGIG (reference sequence). The CDR3 nucleotides are TGTGCCTGGAGAGGACTAGCATTCAATGAGCAGTTCTTC. It encodes CAWRGLAFNEQFF.

This chain uses TRBV30 with TRBJ2-4, with 8 bases that match TRBD1. Losses at the gene ends were 0 bases for V and 6 bases for J; bases not matched to a gene: 4. Germline V gene data show CDR1 as GTSNPN and CDR2 as SVGIG (reference sequence). The CDR3 totals 14 residues. In DNA, the CDR3 is TGTGCCTGGAGTGTAGGGGGGACAGGAAACATTCAGTACTTC. Translating gives CAWSVGGTGNIQYF.

This clonotype was seen a few times. This chain connects TRBV5-4 to TRBJ2-7, with 9 nucleotides matching TRBD1. CDR1 and CDR2 from the germline V gene are SGHNT and YYREEE (reference sequence). This CDR3 spans 15 amino acids. V was clipped by 2 bases and J by 2 bases; unmatched bases: 5. CDR3 nucleotides: TGTGCCAGCAGCTTCGGCAGGACAGGGGCCTACGAGCAGTACTTC. Translating it yields CASSFGRTGAYEQYF.

There are many counts of this clonotype. The V and J genes are TRBV12-3 or TRBV12-4 and TRBJ2-7; 10 bases line up with TRBD1. The length of the CDR3 is 14 residues. Losses at the gene ends were 4 bases for V and 3 bases for J; bases not matched to a gene: 3. The CDR3 DNA sequence: TGTGCCAGCAGTTGGGGACAGGGGCTCTACGAGCAGTACTTC. Encoded protein: CASSWGQGLYEQYF.

This clonotype was seen a single time. The chain couples TRBV7-2 to TRBJ2-3; D not resolved. V was cut by 5 bases and J by 8 bases, with 11 bases left in between. In germline, CDR1 is SGHTA, CDR2 FQGNSA. CDR3 size: 12 residues. CDR3 residues: CASSHRWGTQYF. CDR3 DNA sequence: TGTGCCAGCAGCCACCGGTGGGGTACGCAGTATTTT.

The CDR3, as DNA: TGTGCCAGCAGTTACGGGACAGGGGCGATCTATGGCTACACCTTC. Translated: CASSYGTGAIYGYTF. The chain recombines TRBV6-5 with TRBJ1-2; 10 bases match TRBD1. Germline CDR1 MNHEY, CDR2 SVGAGI. V was clipped by 2 bases and J by 4 bases; unmatched bases: 4. CDR3 length equals 15 residues.

The chain uses TRBV11-2 and TRBJ2-5; TRBD1 matches at 8 bases. The CDR3 runs 16 residues. The germline V gene has CDR1 SGHAT and CDR2 FQNNGV. The V and J ends lost 5 bases and 5 bases, in that order; junction bases with no gene match: 13. The CDR3 DNA follows: TGTGCCAGCAGCCGTGGGACGACAGGGGTGGGGGAGACCCAGTACTTC. As protein: CASSRGTTGVGETQYF.

This clonotype occurred a few times. V is TRBV6-5 and J is TRBJ1-1; D is unresolved. Trimming stripped 1 base from V and 5 bases from J, with 11 bases between. There are 14 residues in the CDR3. Germline V CDR1 and CDR2: MNHEY, SVGAGI. DNA of the CDR3: TGTGCCAGCAGTTACTATGGCAGAGGGACTGAAGCTTTCTTT. Translated, it gives CASSYYGRGTEAFF.